The TCR beta chain under discussion was sequenced for a study of cytomegalovirus exposure and HLA in healthy donors. PCR primers comprised 60 Vbeta and 13 Jbeta primers. Sequenced by immunoSEQ multiplex PCR; TCRdb stores in-frame clones only, minus some. The sample records about 120,000 clones, 7% to 9.5% being singletons. This CDR3 is built from 14 residues. The germline V gene encodes CDR1 SNHLY and CDR2 FYNNEI. The V gene lost 10 bases and the J gene lost 1 base, with 16 bases spanning the gap. Only a few counts were recorded for this clone. This chain joins TRBV2 and TRBJ1-1; possible D gene TRBD1, 6 bases. Sequencing was carried out using PBMCs. This receptor was taken from a woman between 35 and 50 years old in good health and CMV-seropositive. DNA of the CDR3: TGTGCCACCCTAGCGGGGGGCACGAACACTGAAGCTTTCTTT. Its translation: CATLAGGTNTEAFF.